This T cell receptor beta chain was sequenced during a study of identical twins (dated by TCRdb to about 2016). In the study overall: The study deep-sequenced TCR alpha and beta repertoires from monozygotic twins, unrelated adults of various ages and cord blood to test whether fetal clonotypes persist. To rule out contamination, replicate twin experiments were performed at different times with different library preparation protocols.

The method behind the library was 5' RACE. TCRdb records Illumina HiSeq 2000 as the sequencer. A universal primer binding site was added through template switching, and the final cDNA carried a unique molecular identifier so that TCR cDNA molecules could be counted accurately. Specific primers in the conserved constant-segment region were used to synthesize first-strand cDNA for the TCR alpha and beta chains. To control for contamination, every cDNA library carried two barcodes: a SMART-Mk sample barcode plus Illumina barcodes. Two successive PCR steps introduced TruSeq adapter sequences along with Illumina sample barcodes. The Illumina HiSeq platform was used with custom primers to sequence TCR alpha and beta cDNA libraries. Per the source publication's procedure: MiGEC processed the raw reads to extract unique molecular identifiers, while MiXCR was used to determine the CDR3 positions. Recombination models were inferred per individual with the repgenHMM and IGoR tools using an EM algorithm. The tcR package in R was used for shared clonotype analysis, with sharing normalized by the product of cloneset sizes. Out-of-frame nonproductive sequences were analyzed to study raw recombination free of thymic and clonal selection effects. TCRdb passed the public sequencing reads through fastp at Q25 and MiXCR, retaining productive beta sequences. Rows merge per CDR3 protein into single entries with the most common DNA and genes. The V and J calls shown here were made by TCRdb, not taken from the authors' results. Counted in this sample were roughly 350,000 distinct CDR3 sequences; approximately 13% of them appeared once. The ten largest account for roughly 7% of the sample.

Worth noting for this clonotype: This clone's antigen is unknown. No much larger clone is present one base from it, and per-base qualities are unavailable.

The full study reports these points: Zero-insertion analyses could be partly confounded by invariant T cells such as MAIT and iNKT, although diverse VJ usage argued against such confounding for most clonotypes. Abundant cord blood beta clonotypes carried fewer insertions; young adult naive repertoires showed a weaker similar trend, while memory repertoires showed none. The excess sharing between twins in beta out-of-frame sequences was weaker because fewer shared sequences reduced the signal-to-noise ratio. In monozygotic twins, recombination models systematically underestimated out-of-frame TCR alpha sharing, but the models matched the sharing seen between unrelated individuals. Because the same donors could not be followed over many years, the conclusions depended on cross-sectional statistical analysis. Compared with coincidental sharing between unrelated individuals, out-of-frame TCR alpha sequences shared between twins had an excess of sequences with low generation probability.

Via the germline V gene (reference sequence), CDR1 is LNHNV and CDR2 YYDKDF. V is trimmed back by 4 bases and J by 5 bases, and the junction contains 2 bases that no gene match accounts for. From the cysteine through the phenylalanine, the CDR3 covers 14 amino acids. Of all the DNA, just the CDR3 is kept, 42 bases in frame from base 1. All donors were healthy Caucasians. The twin cohort consisted of three pairs of female monozygotic twins, all aged roughly 18 to 29 years. CD4+ and CD8+ T cell populations were isolated with positive isolation kits from Invitrogen. The data were also submitted as part of a second study, on yellow fever vaccine responses in identical twins. In that second paper, the authors write: The authors reported that the T cell response to vaccination in identical twins appeared partly convergent and partly personalized. In the study, vaccine-responding T cell clones were precisely tracked in identical twins.

The sequence is built from TRBV15 and TRBJ2-3; 11 middle bases align to TRBD1. The sequenced sample was CD8+ T cells sorted from blood. This clonotype was sampled from a woman aged 18-30 years in good health. The CDR3 region: CATSKGQGGDTQYF. The sequenced DNA is TGTGCCACCAGCAAGGGACAGGGGGGAGATACGCAGTATTTT.